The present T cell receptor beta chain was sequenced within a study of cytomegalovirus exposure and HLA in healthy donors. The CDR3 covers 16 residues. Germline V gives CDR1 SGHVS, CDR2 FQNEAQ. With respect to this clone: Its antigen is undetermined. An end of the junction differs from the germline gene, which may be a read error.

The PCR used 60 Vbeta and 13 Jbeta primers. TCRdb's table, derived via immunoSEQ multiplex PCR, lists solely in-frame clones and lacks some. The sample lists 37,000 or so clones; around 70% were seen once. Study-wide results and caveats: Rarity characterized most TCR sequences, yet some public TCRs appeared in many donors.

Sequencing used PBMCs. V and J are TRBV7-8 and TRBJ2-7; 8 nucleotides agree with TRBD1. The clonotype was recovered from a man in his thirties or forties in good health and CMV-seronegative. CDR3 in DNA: TGTGCCAGCAGCGCCCGGGGACAGGAGGGTTCATACGAGCGGTACTTC. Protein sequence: CASSARGQEGSYERYF.